This T cell receptor beta chain originates from a study of cytomegalovirus exposure and HLA in healthy donors. This PCR relied on a set of 60 Vbeta primers and 13 Jbeta primers. Data came from immunoSEQ multiplex PCR; TCRdb stores just in-frame clones and leaves some out. This sample contains 200,000 to 250,000 clones. The CDR3 runs 13 residues. V was cut by 2 bases and J by 7 bases, with 14 bases left in between. Germline V gene lookup returns CDR1 GTSNPN and CDR2 SVGIG (reference sequence). Of note for this clone: This specimen includes other DNA sequences encoding the same CDR3.

The V call is TRBV30, the J call TRBJ1-2, with D tentatively TRBD1 (5 bases). The sample consisted of PBMCs. This sequence was found in a girl between 2 and 10 years old in good health and CMV-seropositive. The CDR3, as DNA: TGTGCCTGGAGTCTAGGATCCGGGGGTGGCTACACCTTC. Protein: CAWSLGSGGGYTF.